The 2 T cell receptor beta chains below come from one sample, sequenced in a study of shared clonotypes between healthy human individuals. TCRdb's copy holds only in-frame clones and misses some; the assay was immunoSEQ multiplex PCR. Of around 600,000 clones listed, around 95% were seen once; the top ten hold approximately 0.11%. CD45RO-negative, CCR7-selected cells formed the naive CD8 fraction, which excluded terminally differentiated effector memory CD45RA+ cells. Sequenced sample: naive CD8+ T cells sorted from blood. These TCRs come from a woman aged 30 to 39 in good health.

The chain is built from TRBV7-9 and TRBJ1-4, with D maybe TRBD1 (5 bases). CDR3 length equals 18 residues. V lost 5 bases and J 7 bases, leaving 26 bases between the germline ends. CDR1 SEHNR and CDR2 FQNEAQ come from the germline V gene (reference sequence). The CDR3 is CASSRDGTRDLVSEKLFF. DNA of the CDR3: TGTGCCAGCAGCCGGGATGGGACCAGAGATTTGGTTAGTGAAAAACTGTTTTTT.

The rearrangement links TRBV6-1 to TRBJ1-2; D uncertain. This CDR3 is built from 11 residues. Germline-derived CDR1 and CDR2 are MNHNS and SASEGT. The V end lost 4 bases, the J end lost 6 bases, and 6 bases lay between the germline ends. For the CDR3, the DNA is TGTGCCAGCAGTGCCGAGGATGGCTACACCTTC. This sequence encodes CASSAEDGYTF.